The next 5 T cell receptor beta chains were all read from a single sample in a study of T cell repertoires in cytomegalovirus infection. Their recognized antigens are unknown. MiXCR, run by TCRdb on the reads, gives a single entry per CDR3 protein. The profile covers roughly 730,000 distinct CDR3 sequences, with roughly a third appearing a single time and around a sixth taken by the ten largest. The sample in question was cultured PBMCs, obtained from culture after CMV antigen stimulation. Receptors were obtained from a human donor in good health (CMV status not recorded). Some clones in this sample may be carry-over from other donors' samples.

This clonotype came up many times. The V and J genes are TRBV7-8 and TRBJ2-7, with D tentatively TRBD2 (7 bases). Trimming shortened V by 1 base and J by 0 bases, and 10 bases separated the two germline ends. This CDR3 region has 15 residues. CDR1 is SGHVS and CDR2 is FQNEAQ in the germline V gene. The DNA for the CDR3 is TGTGCCAGCAGCTTAGAAGGGGGGGGCTCCTACGAGCAGTACTTC. It codes for CASSLEGGGSYEQYF.

The V and J genes are TRBV7-6 and TRBJ2-7; D is uncertain. The CDR3 is made up of 14 amino acids. V gave up 0 bases and J gave up 7 bases, with 13 bases separating them. Germline loops: CDR1 SGHVS, CDR2 FNYEAQ. The CDR3 DNA reads as TGTGCCAGCAGCTTAGCGGGCAATGGGAAGGAGCAGTACTTC. It is translated as CASSLAGNGKEQYF.

This clonotype has just a few counts. The chain is built from TRBV6-1 and TRBJ2-3; D perhaps matches TRBD2 (5 bases). This CDR3 is built from 13 residues. In germline, CDR1 is MNHNS, CDR2 SASEGT. Trimming pared 7 bases from V and 2 bases from J, leaving 10 bases between. Written as DNA, the CDR3 is TGTGCCAGCAAAGGACTGTACACAGATACGCAGTATTTT. Encoded protein: CASKGLYTDTQYF.

The chain combines TRBV27 with TRBJ2-7, with TRBD1 identical over 9 bases. Germline-derived CDR1 and CDR2 are MNHEY and SMNVEV (reference sequence). The CDR3 covers 14 residues. V lost 4 bases to trimming and J lost 7 bases; unmatched junction nucleotides: 8. The CDR3 nucleotides read TGTGCCAGCAGTTCCGGGACAGGGATGAGGGAGCAGTACTTC. This gives the protein CASSSGTGMREQYF.

The J gene is TRBJ2-7, the V gene TRBV19; a possible D gene is TRBD2 (6 bases). Trimming removed 5 bases from V and 4 bases from J, with 15 bases in between. This CDR3 has 14 amino acids. Germline-derived CDR1 and CDR2 are LNHDA and SQIVND (reference sequence). CDR3 DNA sequence: TGTGCCAGTAGTCGGGGTAGCGGAGGATACGAGCAGTACTTC. Encoded protein: CASSRGSGGYEQYF. The full variable domain, in which reference TRBV19 and TRBJ2-7 provide the parts outside the CDR3, is DGGITQSPKYLFRKEGQNVTLSCEQNLNHDAMYWYRQDPGQGLRLIYYSQIVNDFQKGDIAEGYSVSREKKESFPLTVTSAQKNPTAFYLCASSRGSGGYEQYFGPGTRLTVT.